The T cell receptor beta chain under discussion was sequenced for a study of blood T cell repertoires in COVID-19 (dated by TCRdb to the early 2020s). Notes on the research overall: Samples covering the acute and convalescent phases of COVID-19 were provided by collaborators in the United States, Italy and Spain. The material from the prospective study consisted of cDNA or gDNA derived from T cells, B-cell-depleted T cells, or PBMCs. The dataset comprised deeply sampled blood TCRbeta repertoires from subjects exposed to, actively infected with, or recovered from COVID-19. The repertoires were released in a freely available public database meant as a resource for research on the immune response to SARS-CoV-2. The samples were drawn from two sources: the first 160 participants of the ongoing ImmuneRACE study, and 950 to 1,500 subjects contributed by 6 global collaborators. Nearly every sample came with metadata listing a de-identified subject ID, COVID-19 status, age in years and sex. Where available, HLA class I and class II types were obtained from metadata supplied by the sample provider rather than from assay-based typing.

To note about this clone: Its specific antigen is unknown. The input lacks base qualities; no much larger clone sits a single base away.

The immunoSEQ Assay, a bias-controlled multiplex PCR, was used to amplify TCRbeta CDR3 regions from genomic DNA. Per the original workflow: Within the assay, amplification of reference gene primers was used to estimate how many nucleated cells each sample contained. To quantify the absolute abundance of each unique TCRbeta CDR3 rearrangement, sequence reads were collapsed and filtered. For each sample, productive Simpson clonality was calculated by taking the square root of Simpson's diversity index across productive rearrangements. TCRdb retrieved this table from immuneACCESS and kept in-frame rearrangements only. Not all clones are present; in checked studies, unresolved V genes account for under half, and no reason is known for the remainder. Clone size and the V and J calls come from that table; the DNA yielded D and trimming. This sample lists roughly 250,000 clones; 80% to 90% were detected once. Jointly, the top ten make up under 2.5% of the sample.

Each collaborating institution followed its own protocols to collect whole blood in K2EDTA tubes. For TCRbeta analysis, collaborator samples were shipped as frozen whole blood, as isolated PBMCs, or as DNA extracted from either sample type. General study outcomes and caveats: How much clinical and demographic metadata was included differed by source and by participant, and the metadata was provided uncurated.

Trimming accounts for 2 bases at V and 7 bases at J, while the number of junction bases matched to no gene is 10. Reading from cysteine to phenylalanine, the CDR3 counts 15 amino acids. Only the CDR3 DNA is retained, 45 bases long and in frame from the first base. The germline V gene specifies MDHEN as CDR1 and SYDVKM as CDR2. The receptor was isolated from a woman in her forties or fifties with acute or convalescent COVID-19. Specimen: peripheral blood. The chain uses TRBV28 and TRBJ2-7; 8 middle bases align to TRBD2. For the CDR3, the sequence is CASSLGPAGEGEQYF. In nucleotide form, the sequence is TGTGCCAGCAGTTTAGGCCCAGCGGGAGAAGGGGAGCAGTACTTC.